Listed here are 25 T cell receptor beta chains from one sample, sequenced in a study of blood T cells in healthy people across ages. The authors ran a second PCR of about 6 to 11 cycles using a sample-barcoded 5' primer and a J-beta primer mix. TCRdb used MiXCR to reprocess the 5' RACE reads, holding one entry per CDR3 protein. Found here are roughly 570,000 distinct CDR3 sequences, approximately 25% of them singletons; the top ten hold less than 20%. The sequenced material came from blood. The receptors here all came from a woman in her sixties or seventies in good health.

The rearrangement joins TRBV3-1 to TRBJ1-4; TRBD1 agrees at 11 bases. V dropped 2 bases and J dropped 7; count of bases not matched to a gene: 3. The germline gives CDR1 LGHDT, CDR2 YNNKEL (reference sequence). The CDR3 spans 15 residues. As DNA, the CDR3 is TGTGCCAGCAGCCAAAAGGGACAGGGGGTTGAAAAACTGTTTTTT. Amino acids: CASSQKGQGVEKLFF.

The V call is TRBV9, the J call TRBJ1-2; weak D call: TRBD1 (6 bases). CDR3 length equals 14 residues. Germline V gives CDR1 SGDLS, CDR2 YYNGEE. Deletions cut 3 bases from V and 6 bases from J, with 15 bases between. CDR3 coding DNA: TGTGCCAGCAGCGCTCAAACAGGGAAGGATGGCTACACCTTC. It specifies CASSAQTGKDGYTF.

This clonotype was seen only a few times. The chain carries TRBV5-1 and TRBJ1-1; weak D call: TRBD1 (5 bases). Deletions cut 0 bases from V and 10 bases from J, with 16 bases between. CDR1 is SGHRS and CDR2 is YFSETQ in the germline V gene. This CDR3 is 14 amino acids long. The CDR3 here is CASSLEGWQGLAFF. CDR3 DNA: TGCGCCAGCAGCTTGGAGGGATGGCAGGGTTTAGCTTTCTTT.

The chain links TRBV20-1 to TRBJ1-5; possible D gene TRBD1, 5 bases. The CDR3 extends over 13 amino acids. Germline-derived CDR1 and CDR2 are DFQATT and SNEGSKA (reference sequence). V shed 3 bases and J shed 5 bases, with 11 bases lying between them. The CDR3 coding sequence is TGCAGTGCTAGCGGGGACGGGGATCAGCCCCAGCATTTT. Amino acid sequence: CSASGDGDQPQHF.

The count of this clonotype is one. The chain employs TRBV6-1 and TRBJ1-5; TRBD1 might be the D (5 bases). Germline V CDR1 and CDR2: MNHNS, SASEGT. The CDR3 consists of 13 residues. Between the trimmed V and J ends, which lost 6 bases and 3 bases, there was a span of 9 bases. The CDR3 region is CASRATVNQPQHF. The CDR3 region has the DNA TGTGCCAGCAGAGCGACAGTCAATCAGCCCCAGCATTTT.

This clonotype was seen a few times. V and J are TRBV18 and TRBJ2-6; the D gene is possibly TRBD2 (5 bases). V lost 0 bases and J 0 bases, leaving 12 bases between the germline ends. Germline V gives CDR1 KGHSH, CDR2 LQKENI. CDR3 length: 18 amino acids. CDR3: CASSPPRAAVSGANVLTF. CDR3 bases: TGTGCCAGCTCACCACCGCGGGCGGCAGTCTCTGGGGCCAACGTCCTGACTTTC.

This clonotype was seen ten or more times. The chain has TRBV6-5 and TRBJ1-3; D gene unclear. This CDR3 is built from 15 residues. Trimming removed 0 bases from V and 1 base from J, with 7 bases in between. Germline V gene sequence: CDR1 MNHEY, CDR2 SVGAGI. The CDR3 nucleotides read TGTGCCAGCAGTTACTCGGAAGGTTCTGGAAACACCATATATTTT. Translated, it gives CASSYSEGSGNTIYF.

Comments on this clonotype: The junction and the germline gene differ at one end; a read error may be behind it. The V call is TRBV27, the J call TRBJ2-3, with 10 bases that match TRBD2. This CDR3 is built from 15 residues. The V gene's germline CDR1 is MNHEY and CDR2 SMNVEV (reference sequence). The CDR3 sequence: CASSSATSGADTQCF. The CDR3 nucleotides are TGTGCCAGCAGTTCCGCAACTAGCGGGGCCGATACGCAGTGTTTT.

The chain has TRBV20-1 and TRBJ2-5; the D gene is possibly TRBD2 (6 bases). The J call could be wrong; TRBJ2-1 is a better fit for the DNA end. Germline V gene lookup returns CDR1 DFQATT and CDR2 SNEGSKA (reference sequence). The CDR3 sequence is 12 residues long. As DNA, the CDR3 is TGCAGTGCCGGACTATATCCGGATGAGCAGTTCTTC. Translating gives CSAGLYPDEQFF.

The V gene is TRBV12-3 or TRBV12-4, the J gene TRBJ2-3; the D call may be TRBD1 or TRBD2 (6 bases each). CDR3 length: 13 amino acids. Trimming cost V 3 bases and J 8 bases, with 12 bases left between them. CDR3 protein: CASSFRGPSTQYF. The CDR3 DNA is TGTGCCAGCAGTTTCCGGGGGCCGAGTACGCAGTATTTT.

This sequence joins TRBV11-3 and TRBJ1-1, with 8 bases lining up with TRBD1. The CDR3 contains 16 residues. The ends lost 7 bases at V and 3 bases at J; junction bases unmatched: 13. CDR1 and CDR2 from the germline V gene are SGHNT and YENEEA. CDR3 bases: TGTGCCAGCATTGAGTCAGGGGGCATAGGGGACACTGAAGCTTTCTTT. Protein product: CASIESGGIGDTEAFF.

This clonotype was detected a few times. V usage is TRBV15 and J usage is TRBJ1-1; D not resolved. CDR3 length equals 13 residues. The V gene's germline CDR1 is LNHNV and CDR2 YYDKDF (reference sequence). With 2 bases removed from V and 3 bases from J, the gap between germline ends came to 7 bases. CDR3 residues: CATSRTGDTEAFF. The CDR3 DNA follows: TGTGCCACCAGCAGAACCGGGGACACTGAAGCTTTCTTT.

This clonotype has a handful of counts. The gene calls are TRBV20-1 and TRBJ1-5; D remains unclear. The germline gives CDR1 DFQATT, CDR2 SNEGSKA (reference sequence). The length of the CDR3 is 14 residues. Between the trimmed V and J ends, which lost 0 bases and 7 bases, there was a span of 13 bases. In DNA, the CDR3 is TGCAGTGCTAGAGATCCTGCCCCCCGACAGCCCCAGCATTTT. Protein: CSARDPAPRQPQHF.

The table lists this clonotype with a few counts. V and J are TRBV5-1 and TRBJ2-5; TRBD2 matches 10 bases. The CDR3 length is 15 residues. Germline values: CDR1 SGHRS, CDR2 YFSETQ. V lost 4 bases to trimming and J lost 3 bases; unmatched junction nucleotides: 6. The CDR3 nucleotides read TGCGCCAGCAGCCTTACCGGGACTAGCGAAGAGACCCAGTACTTC. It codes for CASSLTGTSEETQYF.

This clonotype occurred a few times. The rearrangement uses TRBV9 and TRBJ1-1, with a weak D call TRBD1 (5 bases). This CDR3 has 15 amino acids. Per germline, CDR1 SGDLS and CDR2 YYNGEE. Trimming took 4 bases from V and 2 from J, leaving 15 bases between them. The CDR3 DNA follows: TGTGCCAGCAGCCTCCCGGGGACTTCCAACACTGAAGCTTTCTTT. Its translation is CASSLPGTSNTEAFF.

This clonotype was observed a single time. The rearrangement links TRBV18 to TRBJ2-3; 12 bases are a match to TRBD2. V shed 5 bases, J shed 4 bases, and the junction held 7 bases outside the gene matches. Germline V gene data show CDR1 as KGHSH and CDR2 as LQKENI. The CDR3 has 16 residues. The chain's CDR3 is CASSSDRLAGADTQYF. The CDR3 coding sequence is TGTGCCAGCTCATCAGACCGACTAGCGGGAGCAGATACGCAGTATTTT. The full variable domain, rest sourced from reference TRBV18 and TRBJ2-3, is NAGVMQNPRHLVRRRGQEARLRCSPMKGHSHVYWYRQLPEEGLKFMVYLQKENIIDESGMPKERFSAEFPKEGPSILRIQQVVRGDSAAYFCASSSDRLAGADTQYFGPGTRLTVL.

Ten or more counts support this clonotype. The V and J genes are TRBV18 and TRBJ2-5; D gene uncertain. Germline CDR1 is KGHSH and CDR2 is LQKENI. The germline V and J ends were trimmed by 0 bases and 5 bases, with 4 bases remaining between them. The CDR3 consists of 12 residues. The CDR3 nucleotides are TGTGCCAGCTCACCACCCCAGGAGACCCAGTACTTC. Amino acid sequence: CASSPPQETQYF.

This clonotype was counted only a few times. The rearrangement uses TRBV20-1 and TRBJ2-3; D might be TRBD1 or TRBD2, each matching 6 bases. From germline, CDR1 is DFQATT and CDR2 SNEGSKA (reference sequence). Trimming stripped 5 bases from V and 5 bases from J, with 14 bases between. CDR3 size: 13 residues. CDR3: CSAGGPHGDTQYF. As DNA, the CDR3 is TGCAGTGCTGGGGGGCCACACGGAGATACGCAGTATTTT.

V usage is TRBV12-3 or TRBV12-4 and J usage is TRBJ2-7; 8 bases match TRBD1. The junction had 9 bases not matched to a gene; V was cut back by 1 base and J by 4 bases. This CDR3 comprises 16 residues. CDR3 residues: CASSLGASRTGYEQYF. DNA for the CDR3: TGTGCCAGCAGTTTAGGGGCCTCGAGGACAGGGTACGAGCAGTACTTC.

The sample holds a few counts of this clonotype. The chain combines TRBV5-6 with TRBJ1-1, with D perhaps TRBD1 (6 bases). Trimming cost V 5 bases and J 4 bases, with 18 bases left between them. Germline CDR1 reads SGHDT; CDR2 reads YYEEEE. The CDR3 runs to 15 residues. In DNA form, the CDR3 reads TGTGCCAGCAGAACGAAGGGGGGAGGCGGCACTGAAGCTTTCTTT. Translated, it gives CASRTKGGGGTEAFF.

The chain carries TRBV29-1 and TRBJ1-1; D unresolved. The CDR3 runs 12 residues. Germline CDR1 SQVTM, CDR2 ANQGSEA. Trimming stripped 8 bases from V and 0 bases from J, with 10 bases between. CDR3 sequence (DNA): TGCAGCTCCGAAATCATGAACACTGAAGCTTTCTTT. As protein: CSSEIMNTEAFF.

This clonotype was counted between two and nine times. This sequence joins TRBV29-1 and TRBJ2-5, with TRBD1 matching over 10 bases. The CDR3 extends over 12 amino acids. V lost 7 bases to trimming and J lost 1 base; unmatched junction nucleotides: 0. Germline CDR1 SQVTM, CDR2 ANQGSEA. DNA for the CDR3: TGCAGCGGACAGGGGGCCCAAGAGACCCAGTACTTC. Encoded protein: CSGQGAQETQYF.

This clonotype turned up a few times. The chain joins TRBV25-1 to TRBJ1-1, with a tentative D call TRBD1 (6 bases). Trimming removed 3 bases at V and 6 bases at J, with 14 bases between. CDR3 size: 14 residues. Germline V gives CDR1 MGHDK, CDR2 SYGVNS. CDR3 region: CASSDNRVVSEAFF. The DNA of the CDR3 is TGTGCCAGCAGTGACAACAGGGTGGTATCTGAAGCTTTCTTT.

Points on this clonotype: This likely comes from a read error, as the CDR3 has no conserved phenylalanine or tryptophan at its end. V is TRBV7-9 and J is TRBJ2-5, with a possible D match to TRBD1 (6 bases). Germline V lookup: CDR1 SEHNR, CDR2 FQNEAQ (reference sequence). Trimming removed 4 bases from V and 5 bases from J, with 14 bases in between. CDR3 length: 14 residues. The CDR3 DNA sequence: TGTGCCAGCAGCTCAACAGGGAGTGGGGAGACCCAGTACTCC. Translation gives CASSSTGSGETQYS.

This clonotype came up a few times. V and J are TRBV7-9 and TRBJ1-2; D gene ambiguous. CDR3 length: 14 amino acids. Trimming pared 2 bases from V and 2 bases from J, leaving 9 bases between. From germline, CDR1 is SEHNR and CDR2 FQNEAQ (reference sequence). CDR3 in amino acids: CASSLQLGNYGYTF. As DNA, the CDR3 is TGTGCCAGCAGCTTACAGCTGGGGAACTATGGCTACACCTTC.